One sample yielded the 16 T cell receptor beta chains listed below, sequenced in a study of blood T cells in healthy people across ages. Then a second PCR, running roughly 6 to 12 cycles, was carried out with a sample-barcoded 5' primer and a J-beta primer mix. One entry per CDR3 protein, called by TCRdb with MiXCR from the 5' RACE reads. The data show approximately 1.5 million distinct CDR3 sequences, roughly a third seen once. The sample consisted of blood. The receptors were sampled from a woman aged 30 to 39 in good health.

This clonotype appeared a few times. The chain is built from TRBV4-1 and TRBJ2-1; 15 nucleotides align to TRBD2. Losses at the gene ends were 6 bases for V and 8 bases for J; bases not matched to a gene: 8. Germline V gene lookup returns CDR1 MGHRA and CDR2 YSYEKL. The CDR3 is 16 amino acids. This CDR3 is CASRKRTSGGDHEQFF. The CDR3 nucleotides read TGCGCCAGCAGAAAACGGACTAGCGGGGGGGATCATGAGCAGTTCTTC.

The chain combines TRBV27 with TRBJ2-7, with 10 positions matching TRBD1. This CDR3 is 16 amino acids long. J lost 1 base, V lost 7 bases, and 10 bases had no gene match. Germline-derived CDR1 and CDR2 are MNHEY and SMNVEV (reference sequence). The CDR3: CASKGWGTGASYEQYF. Here the CDR3 DNA reads TGTGCCAGCAAAGGCTGGGGGACAGGGGCATCCTACGAGCAGTACTTC.

This clonotype was counted a few times. The chain is built from TRBV2 and TRBJ2-1, with TRBD2 matching 7 bases. Germline V gene lookup returns CDR1 SNHLY and CDR2 FYNNEI. This CDR3 region has 15 residues. With V trimmed by 2 bases and J by 6 bases, 7 bases remained unmatched. In DNA form, the CDR3 reads TGTGCCAGCAGTGAATGGGAGGGAAGGGCCAATGAGCAGTTCTTC. Protein: CASSEWEGRANEQFF.

V is TRBV3-1 and J is TRBJ2-1, with TRBD2 identical over 10 bases. CDR1 and CDR2 from the germline V gene are LGHDT and YNNKEL (reference sequence). The ends lost 4 bases at V and 8 bases at J; junction bases unmatched: 11. The CDR3 covers 16 residues. The CDR3 is CASSLGLAVVSHEQFF. DNA for the CDR3: TGTGCCAGCAGCCTAGGACTAGCGGTTGTTTCACATGAGCAGTTCTTC.

DNA for the CDR3: TGCGCCAGCAGCTATACAGGGACTCTTTATGGCTACACCTTC. Protein product: CASSYTGTLYGYTF. V gene TRBV5-1 combines with J gene TRBJ1-2; D possibly corresponds to TRBD1 (6 bases). Trimming pared 3 bases from V and 5 bases from J, leaving 14 bases between. The length of the CDR3 is 14 residues. CDR1 and CDR2 (germline): SGHRS, YFSETQ. Complete variable domain (other parts from reference TRBV5-1 and TRBJ1-2): KAGVTQTPRYLIKTRGQQVTLSCSPISGHRSVSWYQQTPGQGLQFLFEYFSETQRNKGNFPGRFSGRQFSNSRSEMNVSTLELGDSALYLCASSYTGTLYGYTFGSGTRLTVV.

In DNA, the CDR3 is TGTGCCAGCAGCTCGACAGGGATATCCTACAATGAGCAGTTCTTC. Its protein product is CASSSTGISYNEQFF. V and J are TRBV7-2 and TRBJ2-1, with 7 bases matching TRBD1. Losses at the gene ends were 4 bases for V and 1 base for J; bases not matched to a gene: 4. CDR3 length equals 15 residues. The germline V gene has CDR1 SGHTA and CDR2 FQGNSA.

Turning to this clonotype: A read error may account for a junction end that differs from germline. The J gene is TRBJ1-2, the V gene TRBV20-1; TRBD1 aligns across 8 bases. CDR1 is DFQATT, CDR2 SNEGSKA, per germline (reference sequence). This CDR3 has 14 residues. CDR3 sequence (DNA): TGCAGTGTTAGAGATATAGGACAGGGATATGGCTACACCTTC. Translated, it gives CSVRDIGQGYGYTF.

Comments on this clonotype: The CDR3 end shows no conserved phenylalanine or tryptophan, and so a read error is likely. This chain uses TRBV10-3 with TRBJ2-5, with D perhaps matching TRBD1 or TRBD2 (5 bases each). The V gene lost 0 bases and the J gene lost 1 base, with 9 bases spanning the gap. The CDR3 length is 15 residues. Germline CDR1 is ENHRY and CDR2 is SYGVKD. CDR3 in DNA: TGTGCCATCAGTGAGTCATCAGGGACCCAAGAGACCCAGTACTCC. This codes for CAISESSGTQETQYS.

The genes are TRBV12-3 or TRBV12-4 and TRBJ1-1; TRBD1 aligns across 8 bases. The CDR3 contains 15 residues. Trimming removed 5 bases from V and 3 bases from J; junction bases left unmatched: 8. CDR3 bases: TGTGCCAGCAGTGACAAGACAGGGGTAGACACTGAAGCTTTCTTT. Translation: CASSDKTGVDTEAFF.

This clonotype has only a few counts. J is TRBJ2-1 and V is TRBV7-2, with D unresolved. There are 15 residues in the CDR3. Per the germline V gene, CDR1 is SGHTA and CDR2 is FQGNSA. Trimming removed 2 bases from V and 4 bases from J, with 12 bases in between. CDR3 bases: TGTGCCAGCAGCTTATTTCGGTCACCGTACAATGAGCAGTTCTTC. Translation gives CASSLFRSPYNEQFF.

V gene TRBV20-1 combines with J gene TRBJ1-2; a weak D match, TRBD1 (5 bases). V was shortened by 7 bases and J by 4 bases, with 13 bases between the two germline ends. The CDR3 sequence is 12 residues long. CDR1 and CDR2 from the germline V gene are DFQATT and SNEGSKA (reference sequence). The CDR3 loop is CSGLGDGYGYTF. CDR3 nucleotides: TGCAGTGGTCTGGGGGATGGCTATGGCTACACCTTC.

The chain recombines TRBV20-1 with TRBJ2-3; 9 bases agree with TRBD2. The CDR3 spans 16 residues. After removal of 5 bases from V and 1 base from J, the junction contained 10 bases not matched to a gene. Germline CDR1 DFQATT, CDR2 SNEGSKA (reference sequence). The CDR3 DNA sequence: TGCAGTGCTTACGGACTCCCTAGCGGGGGCACAGATACGCAGTATTTT. It translates to CSAYGLPSGGTDTQYF.

This rearrangement joins TRBV29-1 to TRBJ1-1, with unresolved D. V shed 5 bases and J shed 7 bases, with 14 bases lying between them. The CDR3 has 12 amino acids. Germline CDR1 SQVTM, CDR2 ANQGSEA. The CDR3 nucleotides read TGCAGCGTTAAGCTGGACGTGGATGAAGCTTTCTTT. Translating gives CSVKLDVDEAFF.

This clonotype showed up just a few times. V and J are TRBV5-5 and TRBJ2-7; 8 nucleotides agree with TRBD2. J was trimmed by 0 bases and V by 0 bases; bases with no gene match: 2. Germline CDR1 is SGHKS and CDR2 is YYEKEE (reference sequence). This CDR3 is built from 15 residues. In DNA form, the CDR3 reads TGTGCCAGCAGCTTGGAGCGGGGGCACTCCTACGAGCAGTACTTC. This encodes CASSLERGHSYEQYF.

The rearrangement links TRBV28 to TRBJ2-3; TRBD2 is a possible D gene (6 bases). CDR1 and CDR2 from the germline V gene are MDHEN and SYDVKM. The CDR3 totals 15 residues. The V and J ends lost 6 bases and 4 bases respectively, with 17 bases between them. CDR3 sequence (DNA): TGTGCCAGCAGGCGGTGGTGGAGGGACGCAGATACGCAGTATTTT. Translated: CASRRWWRDADTQYF.

This clonotype was observed a few times. The chain is built from TRBV28 and TRBJ1-5; D is uncertain. CDR1 and CDR2 (germline): MDHEN, SYDVKM. The CDR3 consists of 13 residues. Trimming removed 4 bases from V and 0 bases from J, with 4 bases in between. CDR3 region: CASSYPSNQPQHF. The CDR3 nucleotides are TGTGCCAGCAGTTACCCTAGCAATCAGCCCCAGCATTTT.